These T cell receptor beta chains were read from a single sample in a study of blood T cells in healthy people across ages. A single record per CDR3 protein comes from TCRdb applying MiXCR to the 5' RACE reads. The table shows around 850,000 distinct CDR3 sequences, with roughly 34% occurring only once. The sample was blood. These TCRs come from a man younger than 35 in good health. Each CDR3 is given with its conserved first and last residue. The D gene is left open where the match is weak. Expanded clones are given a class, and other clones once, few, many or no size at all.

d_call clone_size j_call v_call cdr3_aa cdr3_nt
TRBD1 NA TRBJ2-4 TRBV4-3 CASSQERDDTGGLAKNIQYF TGCGCCAGCAGCCAAGAACGGGACGACACAGGGGGTTTAGCCAAAAACATTCAGTACTTC
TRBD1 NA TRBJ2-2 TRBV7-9 CASRPTGTGNTGELFF TGTGCCAGCAGGCCAACCGGGACAGGCAACACCGGGGAGCTGTTTTTT
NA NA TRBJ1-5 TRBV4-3 CASSQDRTGPAQPQHF TGCGCCAGCAGCCAAGATCGAACTGGACCGGCCCAGCCCCAGCATTTT
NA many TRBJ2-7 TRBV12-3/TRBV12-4 CASSLGLMLEQYF TGTGCCAGCAGTTTGGGTCTTATGTTGGAGCAGTACTTC
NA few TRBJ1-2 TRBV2 CAIPTGDGYTF TGTGCCATCCCGACAGGAGATGGCTACACCTTC
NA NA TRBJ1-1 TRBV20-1 CSAKYTEAFF TGCAGTGCTAAGTACACTGAAGCTTTCTTT
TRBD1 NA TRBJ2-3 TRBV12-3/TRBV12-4 CASSASPGQAQYF TGTGCCAGCAGTGCTTCGCCGGGACAGGCGCAGTATTTT
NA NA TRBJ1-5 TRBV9 CASSAEGQTNQPQHF TGTGCCAGCAGCGCCGAGGGACAAACCAATCAGCCCCAGCATTTT
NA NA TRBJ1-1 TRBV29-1 CSVGGDEAFF TGCAGCGTTGGGGGTGATGAAGCTTTCTTT
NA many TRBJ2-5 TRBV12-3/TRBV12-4 CASSSSVETQYF TGTGCCAGCAGTTCCTCGGTGGAGACCCAGTACTTC
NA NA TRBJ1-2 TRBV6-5 CASSGTAVQGYTF TGTGCCAGCAGCGGAACAGCGGTTCAAGGCTACACCTTC
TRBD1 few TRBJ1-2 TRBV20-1 CSVPRGTEPTNYGYTF TGCAGTGTTCCCCGAGGGACAGAACCTACTAACTATGGCTACACCTTC
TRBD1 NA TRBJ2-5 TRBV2 CASRLDRGANEQYF TGTGCCAGCAGATTGGACAGGGGGGCCAATGAGCAGTACTTC
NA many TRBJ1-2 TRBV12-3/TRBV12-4 CASSHSTYREGDGYTF TGTGCCAGCAGTCACTCTACCTACAGGGAAGGGGATGGCTACACCTTC
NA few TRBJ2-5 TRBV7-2 CASSLTGQLEQYF TGTGCCAGCAGCTTAACCGGACAGTTAGAGCAGTACTTC
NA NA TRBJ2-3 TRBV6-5 CASSYRETGDTQYF TGTGCCAGCAGTTATCGGGAGACCGGGGATACGCAGTATTTT
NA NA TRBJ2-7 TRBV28 CASKTSYEQYF TGTGCCAGCAAAACTTCGTACGAGCAGTACTTC
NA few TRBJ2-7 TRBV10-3 CAISEEAATYEQYF TGTGCCATCAGTGAAGAAGCAGCAACCTACGAGCAGTACTTC
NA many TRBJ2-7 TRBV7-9 CASIGEYEQYF TGTGCCAGCATCGGGGAGTACGAGCAGTACTTC
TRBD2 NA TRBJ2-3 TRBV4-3 CASSQERGGVPHTQYF TGCGCCAGCAGCCAAGAACGCGGGGGGGTGCCGCATACGCAGTATTTT
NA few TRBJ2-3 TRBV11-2 CASSPRPHGGSTDTQYF TGTGCCAGCAGCCCTCGTCCTCATGGCGGAAGCACAGATACGCAGTATTTT
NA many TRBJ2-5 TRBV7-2 CASSLAPQETQYF TGTGCCAGCAGCTTAGCGCCCCAAGAGACCCAGTACTTC
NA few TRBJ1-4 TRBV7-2 CASSPPGANEKLFF TGTGCCAGCAGCCCTCCAGGGGCTAATGAAAAACTGTTTTTT
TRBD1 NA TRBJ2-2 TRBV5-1 CASSYQGQGGTGELFF TGCGCCAGCAGCTACCAAGGACAGGGCGGAACCGGGGAGCTGTTTTTT
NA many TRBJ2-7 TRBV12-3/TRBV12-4 CASSFVSQGSGEQYF TGTGCCAGCAGTTTCGTATCACAGGGTTCCGGCGAGCAGTACTTC
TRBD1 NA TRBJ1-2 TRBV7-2 CASSSTLTGGHGYTF TGTGCCAGCAGCTCGACTCTCACAGGGGGCCATGGCTACACCTTC
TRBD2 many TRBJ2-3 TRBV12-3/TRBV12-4 CASNGAGPTDTQYF TGTGCCAGCAATGGAGCGGGGCCCACAGATACGCAGTATTTT
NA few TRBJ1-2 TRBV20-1 CSARLREDYGYTF TGCAGTGCTAGGTTGAGGGAGGACTATGGCTACACCTTC
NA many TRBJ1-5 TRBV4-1 CASSQDTGGQPQHF TGCGCCAGCAGCCAAGATACGGGGGGTCAGCCCCAGCATTTT
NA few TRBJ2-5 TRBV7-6 CASSLAGQGNRNEQYF TGTGCCAGCAGCTTAGCTGGTCAGGGGAATCGGAATGAGCAGTACTTC
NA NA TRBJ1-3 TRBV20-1 CSASGGASTPLGNTIYF TGCAGTGCTAGCGGAGGGGCGAGCACCCCCCTTGGAAACACCATATATTTT
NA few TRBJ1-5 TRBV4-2 CASSQEGRLRNQPQHF TGTGCCAGCAGCCAAGAAGGCAGACTCCGCAATCAGCCCCAGCATTTT
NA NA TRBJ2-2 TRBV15 CATSRVGSRKEGDPGELFF TGTGCCACCAGCCGCGTGGGCTCGAGAAAGGAAGGTGATCCCGGGGAGCTGTTTTTT
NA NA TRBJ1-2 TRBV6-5 CASSYAHPSHGYTF TGTGCCAGCAGTTACGCCCATCCAAGCCATGGCTACACCTTC
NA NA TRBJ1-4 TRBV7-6 CASSLRGVWEKLFF TGTGCCAGCAGCTTGCGAGGGGTATGGGAAAAACTGTTTTTT
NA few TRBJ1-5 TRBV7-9 CASSPVYSNQPQHF TGTGCCAGCAGCCCAGTTTATAGCAATCAGCCCCAGCATTTT